The clone carrying this T cell receptor (beta chain) was detected many times. Germline-derived CDR1 and CDR2 are MDHEN and SYDVKM. The ends were cut back, 3 bases at V and 4 bases at J, with 10 bases in the middle. The CDR3 runs 14 residues. Researchers amplified the TCR beta CDR3 regions from RNA transcripts. The HTBI set primed first-round TCR CDR3 RT-PCR. TCRdb re-analysed the multiplex PCR reads in MiXCR, keeping a single row per CDR3 protein. In the table there are a few hundred thousand distinct CDR3 sequences, roughly 13% of which are singletons. This entry comes from a study of T cells in Graves' hyperthyroidism and ophthalmopathy. Around 9.8 ml fresh peripheral blood yielded the PBMCs.

This TCR was recovered from a woman aged 40 to 50 with Graves' ophthalmopathy. Sample: blood. This chain connects TRBV28 to TRBJ1-3; D possibly corresponds to TRBD1 (5 bases). The CDR3 region has the DNA TGTGCCAGCAGTTTCGGGGGGGACGGAAACACCATATATTTT. Protein sequence: CASSFGGDGNTIYF. The whole variable domain, remainder taken from reference TRBV28 and TRBJ1-3, is DVKVTQSSRYLVKRTGEKVFLECVQDMDHENMFWYRQDPGLGLRLIYFSYDVKMKEKGDIPEGYSVSREKKERFSLILESASTNQTSMYLCASSFGGDGNTIYFGEGSWLTVV.